The rows below give T cell receptor beta chains drawn from one sample of a study of T cells in Graves' hyperthyroidism and ophthalmopathy. TCRdb analysed the multiplex PCR reads with MiXCR anew, one entry per CDR3 protein. The data show about 530,000 distinct CDR3 sequences, about a sixth seen once. The sequenced sample was blood. The receptors were sampled from a woman between 18 and 29 years old with Graves' ophthalmopathy. Each CDR3 is given with its conserved first and last residue. D genes are given only for firm matches. Expanded clones get a size class; other rows say once, few or many, or leave the size out.

TRBJ1-2,-,TRBV28,many,CASSPRLNYGYTF,TGTGCCAGCAGCCCCCGGCTCAATTATGGCTACACCTTC
TRBJ1-1,TRBD1,TRBV30,many,CAWSNRGPLRTEAFF,TGTGCCTGGAGTAACAGGGGGCCGCTGAGAACTGAAGCTTTCTTT
TRBJ2-5,TRBD1,TRBV12-3/TRBV12-4,many,CASRQVAGTGETQYF,TGTGCCAGCAGACAAGTCGCCGGGACAGGAGAGACCCAGTACTTC
TRBJ2-5,TRBD1,TRBV20-1,few,CSASRTGQETQYF,TGCAGTGCTAGCCGGACAGGACAAGAGACCCAGTACTTC
TRBJ1-6,-,TRBV30,few,CAWSPGAHYNSPLHF,TGTGCCTGGAGTCCAGGGGCTCACTATAATTCACCCCTCCACTTT
TRBJ2-3,TRBD2,TRBV12-3/TRBV12-4,-,CAAWEGDTQYF,TGTGCCGCCTGGGAGGGAGATACGCAGTATTTT
TRBJ2-5,TRBD2,TRBV4-1,many,CASSWTSGQETQYF,TGCGCCAGCAGCTGGACTAGCGGACAAGAGACCCAGTACTTC
TRBJ2-1,TRBD1,TRBV4-1,-,CASSRPGTGNSEQFF,TGCGCCAGCAGCCGACCCGGGACAGGGAATAGTGAGCAGTTCTTC
TRBJ2-5,TRBD1,TRBV30,many,CARDRIYF,TGTGCTAGGGACAGAATTTACTTC
TRBJ1-1,-,TRBV3-1,many,CASSQDREDTEAFF,TGTGCCAGCAGCCAAGACAGGGAAGACACTGAAGCTTTCTTT
TRBJ1-5,-,TRBV2,many,CASSRGVRDQPQHF,TGTGCCAGCAGCCGGGGGGTGAGAGATCAGCCCCAGCATTTT
TRBJ2-1,TRBD2,TRBV27,many,CASSLSGTSGLRSYNEQFF,TGTGCCAGCAGTTTATCCGGGACTAGCGGGTTACGCTCCTACAATGAGCAGTTCTTC
TRBJ1-2,-,TRBV19,-,CASMGGNNYGYTF,TGTGCCAGTATGGGAGGGAATAACTATGGCTACACCTTC
TRBJ2-1,TRBD2,TRBV6-2/TRBV6-3,many,CASTPRGGTSGTNEQFF,TGTGCCAGCACCCCACGAGGTGGGACTAGCGGGACTAATGAGCAGTTCTTC
TRBJ2-1,TRBD2,TRBV11-1,-,CASRSTSGSYSYNEQFF,TGCGCCAGCAGATCTACTAGCGGGAGTTACTCCTACAATGAGCAGTTCTTC
TRBJ1-5,-,TRBV12-3/TRBV12-4,-,CASGVRGNQPQHF,TGTGCCAGCGGAGTTCGGGGCAATCAGCCCCAGCATTTT
TRBJ2-2,TRBD2,TRBV28,medium-sized,CASSFTSASGELFF,TGTGCCAGCAGTTTTACTAGCGCGTCCGGGGAGCTGTTTTTT
TRBJ2-7,TRBD1,TRBV15,many,CATSRDQTGASEQYF,TGTGCCACCAGCAGAGATCAGACAGGGGCTAGCGAGCAGTACTTC
TRBJ2-1,-,TRBV19,-,CASSATGRWQFF,TGTGCCAGTAGTGCCACAGGTCGGTGGCAGTTCTTC
TRBJ1-1,-,TRBV19,-,CASSIPTGNTEAFF,TGTGCCAGTAGTATCCCGACAGGGAACACTGAAGCTTTCTTT
TRBJ2-1,-,TRBV7-8,-,CASSLGHIGYNEQFF,TGTGCCAGCAGCTTAGGTCATATCGGGTACAATGAGCAGTTCTTC
TRBJ2-1,TRBD2,TRBV6-2/TRBV6-3,many,CASSASGSGEQFF,TGTGCCAGCAGTGCTAGCGGGAGTGGTGAGCAGTTCTTC
TRBJ2-4,TRBD1,TRBV15,few,CATTQRRTGGIQYF,TGTGCCACCACCCAACGGAGGACAGGGGGCATTCAGTACTTC
TRBJ1-3,-,TRBV28,-,CASSSYLGDGNTIYF,TGTGCCAGCAGTTCCTACCTGGGGGATGGAAACACCATATATTTT
TRBJ2-7,-,TRBV6-1,-,CASSAGGGPYEQYF,TGTGCCAGCAGCGCCGGTGGGGGACCCTACGAGCAGTACTTC
TRBJ1-4,-,TRBV27,few,CASSWGGLRNEKLFF,TGTGCCAGCAGTTGGGGGGGCCTCCGTAACGAAAAACTGTTTTTT
TRBJ1-2,-,TRBV2,many,CASSGRGDDYGYTF,TGTGCCAGCAGCGGTCGTGGGGACGACTATGGCTACACCTTC
TRBJ1-1,TRBD1,TRBV5-1,few,CASSLEGGDLGTEAFF,TGCGCCAGCAGCTTGGAAGGGGGCGATTTGGGCACTGAAGCTTTCTTT
TRBJ1-1,TRBD1,TRBV19,many,CASSIDRGAEAFF,TGTGCCAGTAGTATCGACAGGGGGGCTGAAGCTTTCTTT
TRBJ2-7,-,TRBV5-5,-,CASSLGFFLYEQYF,TGTGCCAGCAGCCTGGGGTTTTTCCTCTACGAGCAGTACTTC
TRBJ1-5,TRBD1,TRBV19,few,CASKRKGTGNGQPQHF,TGTGCCAGTAAAAGAAAAGGGACAGGGAACGGTCAGCCCCAGCATTTT
TRBJ2-1,TRBD2,TRBV28,-,CASSLMAGGDEQFF,TGTGCCAGCAGTTTAATGGCGGGAGGAGATGAGCAGTTCTTC
TRBJ1-1,TRBD1,TRBV15,many,CATSRDRQGRAFF,TGTGCCACCAGCAGAGATAGACAGGGAAGGGCTTTCTTT
TRBJ2-1,TRBD2,TRBV20-1,many,CSARLAGVINEQFF,TGCAGTGCTAGGCTAGCGGGAGTCATCAATGAGCAGTTCTTC
TRBJ2-1,TRBD1,TRBV7-2,-,CASSVTGTGVLRPGTNQDNEQFF,TGTGCCAGCAGCGTAACCGGGACAGGGGTACTGAGGCCCGGGACTAACCAAGACAATGAGCAGTTCTTC
TRBJ2-2,-,TRBV6-1,many,CASSYTGGSPHTGELFF,TGTGCCAGCAGTTATACAGGCGGTTCGCCTCATACCGGGGAGCTGTTTTTT
TRBJ2-1,-,TRBV11-2,few,CASSLVFVAGANEQFF,TGTGCCAGCAGCTTAGTCTTCGTTGCCGGGGCGAATGAGCAGTTCTTC
TRBJ2-1,-,TRBV4-3,-,CASSQVFPAVHEQFF,TGCGCCAGCAGCCAAGTATTCCCCGCCGTCCATGAGCAGTTCTTC
TRBJ2-1,-,TRBV20-1,-,CSASFGNEQFF,TGCAGTGCTAGTTTCGGCAATGAGCAGTTCTTC
TRBJ2-1,TRBD2,TRBV5-5,-,CASSLYRGTSGTHNEQFF,TGTGCCAGCAGCTTGTACCGGGGGACTAGCGGGACCCACAATGAGCAGTTCTTC
TRBJ1-6,-,TRBV5-1,once,CASSPYYRAANSPLHF,TGCGCCAGCAGCCCATATTATCGGGCAGCCAATTCACCCCTCCACTTT
TRBJ1-2,-,TRBV27,-,CASSFGERYGYTF,TGTGCCAGCAGTTTTGGGGAACGCTATGGCTACACCTTC
TRBJ2-4,TRBD1,TRBV25-1,-,CASSEAGQGNIQYF,TGTGCCAGCAGTGAAGCGGGACAGGGGAACATTCAGTACTTC
TRBJ2-2,-,TRBV27,-,CASSLERAATGELFF,TGTGCCAGCAGTTTAGAAAGGGCGGCCACCGGGGAGCTGTTTTTT
TRBJ2-5,TRBD1,TRBV5-8,-,CASSLTGAPGETQYF,TGTGCCAGCAGCTTGACAGGGGCGCCAGGAGAGACCCAGTACTTC
TRBJ2-1,-,TRBV6-5,many,CASSYSGQYNEQFF,TGTGCCAGCAGTTACTCAGGGCAGTACAATGAGCAGTTCTTC